The T cell receptor (beta chain) described here comes from a study of T cells in Graves' hyperthyroidism and ophthalmopathy. Patients were excluded because of uncontrolled infection, other autoimmune disease, pregnancy or lactation. Notes on the study in general: The model foresaw ophthalmopathy a median about 6.1 months prior to onset. A model using 13 V-J features told ophthalmopathy apart from stable hyperthyroidism. Most expanded thyroid clonotypes above 0.001 recurred in blood.

RNA transcripts yielded amplified TCR beta CDR3 regions. HTBI primers were used for first-round RT-PCR of the TCR CDR3. MiXCR, run by TCRdb on the multiplex PCR reads, gives a single entry per CDR3 protein. The repertoire includes 200,000 to 300,000 distinct CDR3 sequences, about 24% of them detected once, and about 40% sits in the top ten. CDR1 is MNHEY and CDR2 is SVGAGI in the germline V gene. Trimming took off 6 bases at V and 3 bases at J, with 17 bases between the two ends. This CDR3 has 15 amino acids. This clonotype was found many times. Its matching antigen is unknown. V usage is TRBV6-5 and J usage is TRBJ1-1, with D perhaps matching TRBD1 (6 bases). The receptor was isolated from a woman aged 40 to 55 with Graves' ophthalmopathy. Sequencing was carried out using blood. CDR3 in DNA: TGTGCCAGCAGCCCTACTAGGAGGGGGGACACTGAAGCTTTCTTT. Its translation is CASSPTRRGDTEAFF.